This note documents a single T cell receptor beta chain sequence. Its antigen specificity is not known. Qualities for individual bases were not recorded, and no much larger clone is one base off. The junction carries 8 bases between V and J, which are trimmed by 8 bases and 0 bases respectively. The CDR3 numbers 14 residues from cysteine through phenylalanine. Only the CDR3 portion is preserved as DNA: 42 bases, with reading frame beginning at the first base. The germline V gene specifies MDHEN as CDR1 and SYDVKM as CDR2. This record belongs to a study of blood T cell repertoires in COVID-19 (dated by TCRdb to 2020 to 2021). Broadly, across the study: The collaborator samples originated in the United States, Italy and Spain and spanned the acute and convalescent phases of COVID-19. The repertoires were released in a freely available public database intended as a resource for research on the immune response to SARS-CoV-2. Where available, HLA class I and class II types were obtained from metadata supplied by the sample provider rather than from assay-based typing. The samples were drawn from two sources: the first 160 participants of the ongoing ImmuneRACE study, and 1,000 to 1,500 subjects contributed by 6 global collaborators. Sample metadata almost always included a de-identified subject ID, COVID-19 status, age in years and sex. The dataset comprised deeply sampled blood TCRbeta repertoires from subjects exposed to, actively infected with, or recovered from COVID-19. The prospective study material was composed of cDNA or gDNA derived from T cells, B-cell-depleted T cells, or PBMCs. Points the paper makes about the study in general: The amount of clinical and demographic metadata varied by source and participant and was provided uncurated.

In the prospective study, participants were roughly 18 to 89 years old, resided in 24 geographic areas of the United States, and were enrolled through a virtual design. Cohort assignment in the prospective study relied on participant-reported clinical history from a screening survey and a study questionnaire. Recovered participants in ImmuneRACE Cohort 3 were defined by two consecutive negative NP/OP PCR tests, clearance by a healthcare professional, or resolution of symptoms. In the prospective study, whole blood, serum and a nasopharyngeal or oropharyngeal swab were collected from each participant by mobile phlebotomists. Over a roughly 2-month period, participants in the prospective study had the option of providing additional blood draws and questionnaires. Blood samples from the prospective study were shipped frozen or at room temperature prior to DNA extraction. The immunoSEQ Assay, a bias-controlled multiplex PCR, was used to amplify TCRbeta CDR3 regions from genomic DNA. The authors' analysis ran thus. Within the assay, amplification of reference gene primers was used to estimate how many nucleated cells each sample contained. To quantify the absolute abundance of each unique TCRbeta CDR3 rearrangement, sequence reads were collapsed and filtered. For each sample, productive Simpson clonality was calculated as the square root of Simpson's diversity index across productive rearrangements. TCRdb provides this immuneACCESS table in a form limited to in-frame rearrangements. Some clones are lacking; in checked studies, under half of them reflect an unresolved V gene, and why the rest are absent is not known. The V and J calls and clone size were taken over from that table, and D and trimming were inferred from the DNA. This sample is represented by about 280,000 clones; roughly 91% of them were singletons. The ten top clones hold 1.9% of the sample.

Sequencing input: PBMCs or T cells enriched from blood (not recorded which). The sequence came from a woman aged 60 to 75 who had recovered from COVID-19. The sequence is built from TRBV28 and TRBJ1-6, with TRBD1 perhaps the D gene, on 6 matching bases. The CDR3 protein is CASGGASYNSPLHF. The DNA is as follows: TGTGCCAGCGGGGGGGCCTCCTATAATTCACCCCTCCACTTT.